This T cell receptor (beta chain) is from a study of shared clonotypes between healthy human individuals. The CDR3 is 14 amino acids. Germline V gene data show CDR1 as MDHEN and CDR2 as SYDVKM. The germline V and J ends were trimmed by 5 bases and 4 bases, with 15 bases remaining between them. Clones were sequenced by immunoSEQ multiplex PCR, and TCRdb holds only the in-frame ones, with some missing. The data show about 2.1 million clones, 93% seen once. Points on this clone: As yet, its antigen is unknown.

CD8 cells classed as naive were CD45RO-negative and positively selected for CCR7, excluding terminally differentiated effector memory CD45RA+ cells. Study-level points and caveats: The study found lower generation probabilities in non-shared clonotypes than in those shared by all four donors.

J is TRBJ2-7 and V is TRBV28; D is possibly TRBD1 (5 bases). Sequenced input: naive CD8+ T cells from PBMCs. This clonotype was obtained from a man aged 18 to 29 in good health. Some clones in this sample may be carry-over from other donors' samples. This CDR3 is CASSMRQLSYEQYF. The CDR3 DNA is TGTGCCAGCAGTATGCGACAGCTTTCGTACGAGCAGTACTTC.